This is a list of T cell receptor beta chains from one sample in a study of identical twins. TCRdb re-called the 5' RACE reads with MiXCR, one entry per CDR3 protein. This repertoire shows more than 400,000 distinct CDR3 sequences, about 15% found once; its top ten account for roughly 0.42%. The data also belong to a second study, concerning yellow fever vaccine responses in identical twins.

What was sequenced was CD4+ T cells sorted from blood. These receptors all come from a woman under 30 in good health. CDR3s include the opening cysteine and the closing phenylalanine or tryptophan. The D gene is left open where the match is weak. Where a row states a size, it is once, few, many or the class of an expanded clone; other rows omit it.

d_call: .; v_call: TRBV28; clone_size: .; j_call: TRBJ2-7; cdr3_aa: CASRGIVPASYEQYF; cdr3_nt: TGTGCCAGCAGGGGGATAGTCCCCGCCTCCTACGAGCAGTACTTC
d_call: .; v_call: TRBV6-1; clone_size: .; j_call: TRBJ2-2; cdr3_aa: CASSMGRRPANTGELFF; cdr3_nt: TGTGCCAGCAGTATGGGGAGAAGACCCGCGAACACCGGGGAGCTGTTTTTT
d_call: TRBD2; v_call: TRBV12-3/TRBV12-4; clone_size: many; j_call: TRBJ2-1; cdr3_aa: CASSLSLAGGPGEQFF; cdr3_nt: TGTGCCAGCAGTTTGAGTCTAGCGGGGGGGCCAGGTGAGCAGTTCTTC
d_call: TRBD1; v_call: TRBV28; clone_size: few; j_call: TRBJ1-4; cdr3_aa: CASRGQGNEKLFF; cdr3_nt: TGTGCCAGCAGGGGACAGGGTAATGAAAAACTGTTTTTT
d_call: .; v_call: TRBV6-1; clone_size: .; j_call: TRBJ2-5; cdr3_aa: CASSEATDRPRYF; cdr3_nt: TGTGCCAGCAGTGAAGCGACGGACCGACCTCGGTACTTC
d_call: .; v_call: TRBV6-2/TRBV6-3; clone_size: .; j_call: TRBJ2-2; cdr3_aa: CASSYGVVTGELFF; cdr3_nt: TGTGCCAGCAGTTACGGAGTTGTCACCGGGGAGCTGTTTTTT
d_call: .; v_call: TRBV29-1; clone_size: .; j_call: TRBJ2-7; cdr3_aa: CSVRIRDYEQYF; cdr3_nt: TGCAGCGTCCGGATCAGGGATTACGAGCAGTACTTC
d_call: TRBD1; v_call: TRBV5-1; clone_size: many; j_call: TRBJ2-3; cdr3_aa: CASSLDRTGPDTQYF; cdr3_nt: TGCGCCAGCAGCTTGGATCGGACAGGACCAGATACGCAGTATTTT
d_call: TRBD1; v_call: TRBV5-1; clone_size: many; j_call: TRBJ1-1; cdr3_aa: CASSLGGTGGGEAFF; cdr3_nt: TGCGCCAGCAGCTTAGGAGGGACAGGGGGCGGTGAAGCTTTCTTT
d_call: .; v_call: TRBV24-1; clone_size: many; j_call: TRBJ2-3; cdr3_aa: CATSVAVADTQYF; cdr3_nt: TGTGCCACCAGTGTTGCTGTCGCAGATACGCAGTATTTT
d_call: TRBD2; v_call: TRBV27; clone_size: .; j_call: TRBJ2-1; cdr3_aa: CASSWTSGNYNEQFF; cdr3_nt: TGTGCCAGCAGTTGGACTAGCGGGAATTACAATGAGCAGTTCTTC
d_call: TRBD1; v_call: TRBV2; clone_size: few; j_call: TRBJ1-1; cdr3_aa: CASSDPGQGRTEAFF; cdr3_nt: TGTGCCAGCAGTGATCCGGGACAGGGCCGCACTGAAGCTTTCTTT
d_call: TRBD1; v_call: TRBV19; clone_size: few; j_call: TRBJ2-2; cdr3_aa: CASLWTGGITGELFF; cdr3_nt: TGTGCCTCATTATGGACAGGGGGCATCACCGGGGAGCTGTTTTTT
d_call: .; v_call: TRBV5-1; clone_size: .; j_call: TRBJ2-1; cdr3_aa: CASSFGGVPNEQFF; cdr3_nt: TGCGCCAGCAGCTTCGGGGGAGTGCCAAATGAGCAGTTCTTC
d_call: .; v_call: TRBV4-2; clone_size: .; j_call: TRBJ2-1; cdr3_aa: CASSQEGAEQFF; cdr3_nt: TGTGCCAGCAGCCAAGAAGGGGCCGAGCAGTTCTTC
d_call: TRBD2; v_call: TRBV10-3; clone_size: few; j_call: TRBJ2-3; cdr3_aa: CAISPGGSTDTQYF; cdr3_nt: TGTGCCATATCACCGGGGGGTAGCACAGATACGCAGTATTTT
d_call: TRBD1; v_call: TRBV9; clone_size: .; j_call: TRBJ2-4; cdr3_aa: CASSVGSQGANIQYF; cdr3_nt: TGTGCCAGCAGCGTAGGATCACAGGGGGCCAACATTCAGTACTTC
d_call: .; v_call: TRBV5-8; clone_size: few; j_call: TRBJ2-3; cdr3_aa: CASSLGDDSASTDTQYF; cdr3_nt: TGTGCCAGCAGCCTAGGAGACGACAGTGCTTCCACAGATACGCAGTATTTT
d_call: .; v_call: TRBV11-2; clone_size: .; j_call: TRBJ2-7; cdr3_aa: CASSFPAGGQGFRGEQYF; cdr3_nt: TGTGCCAGCAGCTTCCCCGCGGGGGGACAGGGTTTCAGAGGGGAGCAGTACTTC
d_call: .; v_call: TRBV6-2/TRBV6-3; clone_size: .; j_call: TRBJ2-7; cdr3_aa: CASRLAQGGYEQYF; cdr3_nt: TGTGCCAGCAGACTCGCCCAGGGAGGCTACGAGCAGTACTTC
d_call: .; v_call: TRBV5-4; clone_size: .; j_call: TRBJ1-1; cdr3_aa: CASRPRAWSEAFF; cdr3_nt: TGTGCCAGCAGGCCCAGGGCATGGTCTGAAGCTTTCTTT
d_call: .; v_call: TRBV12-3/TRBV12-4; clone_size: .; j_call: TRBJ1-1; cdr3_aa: CASSSISRPAFF; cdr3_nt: TGTGCCAGCAGTTCCATTTCACGACCGGCTTTCTTT
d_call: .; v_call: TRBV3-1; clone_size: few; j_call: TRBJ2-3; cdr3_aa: CASSQGRKSTDTQYF; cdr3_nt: TGTGCCAGCAGCCAAGGTCGCAAGAGCACAGATACGCAGTATTTT
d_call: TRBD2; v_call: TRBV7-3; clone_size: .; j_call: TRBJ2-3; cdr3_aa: CASSLTSLAGSTDTQYF; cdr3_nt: TGTGCCAGCAGCTTAACGAGTTTAGCGGGGAGCACAGATACGCAGTATTTT
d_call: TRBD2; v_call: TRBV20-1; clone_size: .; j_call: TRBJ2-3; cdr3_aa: CSARDQGTSGSSDTQYF; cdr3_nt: TGCAGTGCTAGAGATCAGGGGACTAGCGGGAGCTCAGATACGCAGTATTTT
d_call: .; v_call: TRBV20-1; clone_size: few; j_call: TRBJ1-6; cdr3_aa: CSARDAGSTYNSPLHF; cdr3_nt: TGCAGTGCTAGAGACGCCGGATCTACTTATAATTCACCCCTCCACTTT
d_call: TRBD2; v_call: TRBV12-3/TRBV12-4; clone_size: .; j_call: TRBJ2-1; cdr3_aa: CASSPHRRENEQFF; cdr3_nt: TGTGCCAGCAGTCCCCATAGGCGGGAGAATGAGCAGTTCTTC
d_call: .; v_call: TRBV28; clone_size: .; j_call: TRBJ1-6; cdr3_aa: CASAPSSYNSPLHF; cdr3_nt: TGTGCCAGCGCGCCCAGCTCCTATAATTCACCCCTCCACTTT
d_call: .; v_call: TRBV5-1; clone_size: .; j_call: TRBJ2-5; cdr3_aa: CASSEGQETQYF; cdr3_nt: TGCGCCAGCAGCGAAGGTCAAGAGACCCAGTACTTC
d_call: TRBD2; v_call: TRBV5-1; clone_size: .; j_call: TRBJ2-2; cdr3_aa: CASSLGLAGPKTGELFF; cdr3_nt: TGCGCCAGCAGCTTGGGACTAGCGGGACCTAAAACCGGGGAGCTGTTTTTT
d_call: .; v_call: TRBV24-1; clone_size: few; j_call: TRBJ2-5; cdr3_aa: CATSDSGRGMLETQYF; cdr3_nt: TGTGCCACCAGTGATTCCGGGAGAGGGATGTTGGAGACCCAGTACTTC
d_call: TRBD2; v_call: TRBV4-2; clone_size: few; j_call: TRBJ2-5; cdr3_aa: CASSQAAGDQETQYF; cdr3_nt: TGTGCCAGCAGCCAAGCGGCGGGGGACCAAGAGACCCAGTACTTC
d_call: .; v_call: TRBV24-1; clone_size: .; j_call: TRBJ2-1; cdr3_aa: CATSGAINEQFF; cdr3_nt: TGTGCCACCAGTGGGGCCATAAATGAGCAGTTCTTC
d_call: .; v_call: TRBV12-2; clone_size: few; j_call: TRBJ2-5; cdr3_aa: CASRLANREETQYF; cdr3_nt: TGTGCAAGTCGCTTAGCGAACCGGGAAGAGACCCAGTACTTC
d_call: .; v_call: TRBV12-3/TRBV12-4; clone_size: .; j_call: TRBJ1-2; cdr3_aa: CASSLPLMDYGYTF; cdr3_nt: TGTGCCAGCAGTTTACCGCTCATGGACTATGGCTACACCTTC
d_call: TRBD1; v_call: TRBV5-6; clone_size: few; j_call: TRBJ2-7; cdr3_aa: CASSGWDSLSSYEQYF; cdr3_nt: TGTGCCAGCAGCGGGTGGGACAGCCTATCCTCCTACGAGCAGTACTTC
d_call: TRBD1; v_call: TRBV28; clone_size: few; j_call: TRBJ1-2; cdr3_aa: CASSSGPGTGTYGYTF; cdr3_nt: TGTGCCAGCAGTTCTGGGCCCGGGACAGGGACCTATGGCTACACCTTC
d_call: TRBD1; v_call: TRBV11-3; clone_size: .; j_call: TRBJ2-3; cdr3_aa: CASSFRQGDTQYF; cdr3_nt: TGTGCCAGCAGCTTTCGACAGGGGGATACGCAGTATTTT
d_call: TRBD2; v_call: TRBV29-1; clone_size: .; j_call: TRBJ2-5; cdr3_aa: CSVEGTSSWETQYF; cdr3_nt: TGCAGCGTTGAAGGGACTAGCAGTTGGGAGACCCAGTACTTC
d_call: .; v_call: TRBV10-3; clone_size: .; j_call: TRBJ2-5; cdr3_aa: CAISDTDSQETQYF; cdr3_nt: TGTGCCATCAGTGATACTGATTCCCAAGAGACCCAGTACTTC
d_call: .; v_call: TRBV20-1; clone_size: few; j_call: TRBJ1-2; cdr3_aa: CSAQAGSLPLNSGYTF; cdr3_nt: TGCAGTGCGCAGGCGGGGTCCCTGCCATTAAACTCTGGCTACACCTTC
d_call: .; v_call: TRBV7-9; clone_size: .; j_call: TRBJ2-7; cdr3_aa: CASSPRGFAILGVQYF; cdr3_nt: TGTGCCAGCAGCCCACGGGGGTTCGCTATCCTGGGTGTGCAGTACTTC